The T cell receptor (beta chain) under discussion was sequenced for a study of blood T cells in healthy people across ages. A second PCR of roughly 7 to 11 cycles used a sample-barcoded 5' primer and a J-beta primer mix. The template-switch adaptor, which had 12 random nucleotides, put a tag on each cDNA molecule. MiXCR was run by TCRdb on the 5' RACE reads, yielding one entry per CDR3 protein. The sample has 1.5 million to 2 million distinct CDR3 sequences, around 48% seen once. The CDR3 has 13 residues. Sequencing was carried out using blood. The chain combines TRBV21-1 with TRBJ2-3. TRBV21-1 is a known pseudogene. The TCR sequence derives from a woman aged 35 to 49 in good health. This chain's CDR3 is CASSNQQVHTQYF. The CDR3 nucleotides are TGTGCCAGCAGCAACCAGCAGGTGCATACGCAGTATTTT.